This T cell receptor beta chain was identified in a study of CD8 T cells in Susac syndrome. CD8+ and CD4+ T cells from blood underwent TCR beta sequencing. An input of about 0.5 to 1 ug of RNA was subjected to reverse transcription using random hexamers. An immunoSEQ multiplex PCR generated amplified TCR beta CDR3 products spanning 54 Vbeta and 13 Jbeta. Each CDR3 protein gets one entry after TCRdb re-called the immunoSEQ multiplex PCR reads with MiXCR. This table has some 300,000 distinct CDR3 sequences, approximately 91% appearing once. The sequencing sample was made of CD8+ T cells from PBMCs. The TCR was taken from a human donor with multiple sclerosis.

The CDR3 nucleotides read TGCAGTGCAAACCTAGCGGGAGTCATGGGGGGCTCCTACAATGAGCAGTTCTTC. Its translation is CSANLAGVMGGSYNEQFF. The chain links TRBV20-1 to TRBJ2-1; 10 bases align to TRBD2. The CDR3 extends over 18 amino acids. From germline, CDR1 is DFQATT and CDR2 SNEGSKA (reference sequence). J lost 0 bases, V lost 6 bases, and 14 bases had no gene match.